The 22 T cell receptor beta chains in this list originate from one sample, sequenced in a study of blood T cells in healthy people across ages. PCR was performed a second time for roughly 6 to 12 cycles using a sample-barcoded 5' primer and a J-beta primer mix. Each CDR3 protein is one row after TCRdb ran MiXCR on the 5' RACE reads. Found here are hundreds of thousands of distinct CDR3 sequences, roughly 47% of them singletons; the top ten hold around 20%. The sequencing sample was made of blood. The receptors stem from a woman aged 55-70 years in good health.

The chain uses TRBV20-1 and TRBJ2-1; possible D gene TRBD2, 5 bases. V lost 5 bases, J lost 8 bases, and 10 bases lay in between. The CDR3 runs to 11 residues. CDR1 is DFQATT and CDR2 is SNEGSKA in the germline V gene (reference sequence). CDR3 coding DNA: TGCAGTGCTGTTGAGGAGGATGAGCAGTTCTTC. Translating gives CSAVEEDEQFF.

There are a few counts of this clonotype. The chain carries TRBV9 and TRBJ2-4; no clear D gene. In germline, CDR1 is SGDLS, CDR2 YYNGEE. The CDR3 has 18 residues. Trimming shortened V by 4 bases and J by 0 bases, and 20 bases separated the two germline ends. The CDR3 bases are TGTGCCAGCAGCTTCCTTTCGCTGGTGCCGCTAGCCAAAAACATTCAGTACTTC. This encodes CASSFLSLVPLAKNIQYF.

CDR3 bases: TGTGCCAGCAGCGCCCGTGGACAGGGCCGGTACCAAGAGACCCAGTACTTC. Its translation is CASSARGQGRYQETQYF. V usage is TRBV11-2 and J usage is TRBJ2-5; TRBD1 matches 8 bases. The CDR3 extends over 17 amino acids. Unmatched junction bases numbered 11, after V lost 5 bases and J lost 0 bases. The germline V gene encodes CDR1 SGHAT and CDR2 FQNNGV.

V gene TRBV18 combines with J gene TRBJ1-4; the match to TRBD1 covers 7 bases. The junction had 5 bases not matched to a gene; V was cut back by 2 bases and J by 5 bases. CDR1 KGHSH and CDR2 LQKENI come from the germline V gene. The CDR3 is made up of 15 amino acids. CDR3 DNA: TGTGCCAGCTCACCATTTGAAGGGGGCAATGAAAAACTGTTTTTT. Its translation: CASSPFEGGNEKLFF.

This clonotype was detected a few times. The V gene is TRBV11-1, the J gene TRBJ2-5, with 10 positions matching TRBD1. The CDR3 length is 14 residues. The V segment lost 5 bases and the J segment 5 bases; nucleotides outside the gene matches: 5. CDR1 and CDR2 (germline): SGHAT, FQDESV (reference sequence). For the CDR3, the DNA is TGTGCCAGCAGCAGAGGACAGGGGGTCGAGACCCAGTACTTC. Its translation is CASSRGQGVETQYF.

This chain connects TRBV5-1 to TRBJ2-5; no clear D gene. CDR1 and CDR2 from the germline V gene are SGHRS and YFSETQ. V dropped 3 bases and J dropped 5 bases, with 11 bases sitting between them. The CDR3 is made up of 13 amino acids. The CDR3 nucleotides read TGCGCCAGCAGCTCGGATCCCCGGGAGACCCAGTACTTC. This encodes CASSSDPRETQYF.

This chain joins TRBV28 and TRBJ1-1; the D gene is possibly TRBD1 (5 bases). This CDR3 comprises 15 residues. The V and J ends lost 4 bases and 2 bases respectively, with 14 bases between them. Germline assignment: CDR1 MDHEN and CDR2 SYDVKM. The CDR3 coding sequence is TGTGCCAGCAGTTCGGCGGGACCGATAAACACTGAAGCTTTCTTT. Translation gives CASSSAGPINTEAFF.

The V gene is TRBV28, the J gene TRBJ2-6; D gene uncertain. The CDR3 consists of 15 residues. Germline V CDR1 and CDR2: MDHEN, SYDVKM. V shed 8 bases and J shed 0 bases, with 11 bases lying between them. The CDR3 here is CASGPPSSGANVLTF. For the CDR3, the DNA is TGTGCCAGCGGTCCCCCTTCCTCTGGGGCCAACGTCCTGACTTTC.

This chain joins TRBV6-1 and TRBJ2-5; 11 nucleotides agree with TRBD1. The CDR3 extends over 16 amino acids. The germline V gene encodes CDR1 MNHNS and CDR2 SASEGT. V lost 3 bases to trimming and J lost 4 bases; unmatched junction nucleotides: 7. CDR3 in DNA: TGTGCCAGCAGTGACCACTTGGGACAGGGGGGAGAGACCCAGTACTTC. This codes for CASSDHLGQGGETQYF.

The CDR3, as DNA: TGCAGTGCTAGAGTTGATTCGGCGGAGAACACTGAAGCTTTCTTT. Amino acids: CSARVDSAENTEAFF. The chain links TRBV20-1 to TRBJ1-1; D remains ambiguous. The germline V and J ends were trimmed by 1 base and 1 base, with 13 bases remaining between them. The CDR3 totals 15 residues. Germline V gene sequence: CDR1 DFQATT, CDR2 SNEGSKA (reference sequence).

V gene TRBV6-5 combines with J gene TRBJ2-5, with 9 bases that match TRBD1. The J call may be incorrect, as the DNA end agrees better with TRBJ2-7. Germline V gene lookup returns CDR1 MNHEY and CDR2 SVGAGI. This CDR3 comprises 14 residues. Here the CDR3 reads CASSYMGQGYEQYF. CDR3 in DNA: TGTGCCAGCAGTTATATGGGACAGGGCTACGAGCAGTACTTC.

This clonotype was recorded once. It may be a read error: a sequence one base away is much more abundant. V is TRBV6-2 or TRBV6-3 and J is TRBJ2-5, with 9 bases aligning to TRBD2. The J call may be mistaken, given a closer DNA end match to TRBJ2-1. The CDR3 totals 18 residues. Germline V CDR1 and CDR2: MNHEY, SVGEGT. This CDR3 reads CASSYNLALAGYQETQFF. The CDR3 bases are TGTGCCAGCAGTTACAACCTCGCTCTAGCGGGATACCAAGAGACCCAGTTCTTC.

V is TRBV7-9 and J is TRBJ1-6; D remains unclear. Germline V CDR1 and CDR2: SEHNR, FQNEAQ (reference sequence). CDR3 length: 12 residues. Between the trimmed V and J ends, which lost 5 bases and 11 bases, there was a span of 10 bases. The CDR3 nucleotides are TGTGCCAGCAGCCCCCCCGGGACACCCCTCCACTTT. Its protein product is CASSPPGTPLHF. The variable domain in full, with the rest retrieved from reference TRBV7-9 and TRBJ1-6, is DTGVSQNPRHKITKRGQNVTFRCDPISEHNRLYWYRQTLGQGPEFLTYFQNEAQLEKSRLLSDRFSAERPKGSFSTLEIQRTEQGDSAMYLCASSPPGTPLHFGNGTRLTVT.

In its sample, this clonotype was seen a few times. This chain uses TRBV7-2 with TRBJ1-6; 9 nucleotides align to TRBD1. Germline V lookup: CDR1 SGHTA, CDR2 FQGNSA. The ends lost 4 bases at V and 6 bases at J; junction bases unmatched: 10. The CDR3 consists of 17 residues. CDR3 in amino acids: CASSSVRPGQGNSPLHF. The CDR3 coding sequence is TGTGCCAGCAGCTCCGTTAGACCGGGACAGGGTAATTCACCCCTCCACTTT.

The V and J genes are TRBV20-1 and TRBJ1-5, with D tentatively TRBD1 (5 bases). Trimming shortened V by 0 bases and J by 1 base, and 13 bases separated the two germline ends. This CDR3 region has 16 residues. CDR1 DFQATT and CDR2 SNEGSKA come from the germline V gene (reference sequence). CDR3 sequence: CSARDWGTGSNQPQHF. The CDR3 DNA reads as TGCAGTGCTAGAGATTGGGGGACGGGAAGCAATCAGCCCCAGCATTTT.

The rearrangement joins TRBV28 to TRBJ1-2; TRBD1 is a possible D gene (5 bases). The CDR3 is 14 residues long. Germline CDR1 is MDHEN and CDR2 is SYDVKM. V was shortened by 6 bases and J by 5 bases, with 16 bases between the two germline ends. The CDR3 nucleotides are TGTGCCAGCAGGTGGGGCTCGCCACTATATGGCTACACCTTC. Protein sequence: CASRWGSPLYGYTF.

The chain combines TRBV21-1 with TRBJ1-5. TRBV21-1 is a pseudogene locus. This CDR3 region has 14 residues. CDR3 bases: TGTGCCAGCAGCACAGGTACAAGCAATCAGCCCCAGCATTTT. This gives the protein CASSTGTSNQPQHF.

The chain combines TRBV9 with TRBJ1-3; no firm D call. V lost 0 bases to trimming and J lost 1 base, with 11 bases between them. This CDR3 contains 16 residues. Germline CDR1 is SGDLS and CDR2 is YYNGEE. The CDR3 bases are TGTGCCAGCAGCGTAGCCGCGGGGAGATCTGGAAACACCATATATTTT. This codes for CASSVAAGRSGNTIYF.

The chain employs TRBV27 and TRBJ1-2; no firm D call. This CDR3 has 15 residues. The V gene's germline CDR1 is MNHEY and CDR2 SMNVEV (reference sequence). Trimming removed 4 bases from V and 3 bases from J, with 15 bases in between. The CDR3 spells CASSSKKKPYYGYTF. The CDR3 coding sequence is TGTGCCAGCAGTTCAAAAAAGAAACCTTACTATGGCTACACCTTC.

This clonotype was picked up a small number of times. The chain employs TRBV13 and TRBJ2-7; 9 positions agree with TRBD2. CDR3 length: 16 amino acids. Germline V gene lookup returns CDR1 PRHDT and CDR2 FYEKMQ (reference sequence). V gave up 5 bases and J gave up 0 bases; unmatched junction bases: 8. The CDR3 nucleotides read TGTGCCAGCAGCCATCGGCTAGCGGGGTCCTCCTACGAGCAGTACTTC. This encodes CASSHRLAGSSYEQYF.

The J gene is TRBJ2-4, the V gene TRBV12-3 or TRBV12-4; 15 bases agree with TRBD2. The J call may be faulty, since TRBJ2-7 better matches the DNA end. CDR3 length: 14 amino acids. For the CDR3, the DNA is TGTGCCAGCAGCTGGGGACTAGCGGGAGGCGAGCAGTACTTC. It translates to CASSWGLAGGEQYF.

The chain couples TRBV4-1 to TRBJ2-1; D may be TRBD2 (5 bases). Germline CDR1 is MGHRA and CDR2 is YSYEKL. This CDR3 comprises 14 residues. V lost 0 bases and J lost 5, with 8 bases in between. The CDR3 coding sequence is TGCGCCAGCAGCCAAGAGAGGGAAAACAATGAGCAGTTCTTC. Translating it yields CASSQERENNEQFF.